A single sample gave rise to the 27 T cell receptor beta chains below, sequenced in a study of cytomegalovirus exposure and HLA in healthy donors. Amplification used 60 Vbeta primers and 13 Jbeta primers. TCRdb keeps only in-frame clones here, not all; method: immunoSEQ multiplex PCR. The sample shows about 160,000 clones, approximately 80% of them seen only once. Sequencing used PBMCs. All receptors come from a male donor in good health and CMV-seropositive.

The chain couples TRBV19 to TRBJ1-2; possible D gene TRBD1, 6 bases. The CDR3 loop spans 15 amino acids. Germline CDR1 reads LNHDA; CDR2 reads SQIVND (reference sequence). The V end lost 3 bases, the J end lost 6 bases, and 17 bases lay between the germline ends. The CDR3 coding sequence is TGTGCCAGTAGTATGCCATTGACAGGCCGGGATGGCTACACCTTC. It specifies CASSMPLTGRDGYTF.

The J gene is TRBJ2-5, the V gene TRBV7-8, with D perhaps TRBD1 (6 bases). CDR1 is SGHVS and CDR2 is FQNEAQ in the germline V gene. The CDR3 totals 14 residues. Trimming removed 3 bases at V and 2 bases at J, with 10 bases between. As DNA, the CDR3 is TGTGCCAGCAGCTTTTGGACAGATCAAGAGACCCAGTACTTC. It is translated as CASSFWTDQETQYF.

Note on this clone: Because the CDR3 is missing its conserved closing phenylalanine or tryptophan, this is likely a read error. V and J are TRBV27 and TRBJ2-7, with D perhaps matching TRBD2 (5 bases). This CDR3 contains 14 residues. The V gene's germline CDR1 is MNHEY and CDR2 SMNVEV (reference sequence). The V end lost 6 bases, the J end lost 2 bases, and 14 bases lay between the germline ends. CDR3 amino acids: CASRGSGLTYEQYL. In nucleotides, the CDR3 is TGTGCCAGCAGGGGCAGCGGATTGACCTACGAGCAGTACCTC.

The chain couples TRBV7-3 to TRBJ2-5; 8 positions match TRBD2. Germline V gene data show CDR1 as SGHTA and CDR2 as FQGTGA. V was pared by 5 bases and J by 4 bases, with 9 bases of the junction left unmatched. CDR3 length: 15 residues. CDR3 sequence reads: CASSAGGGGGETQYF. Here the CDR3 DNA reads TGTGCCAGCAGCGCCGGGGGGGGTGGGGGAGAGACCCAGTACTTC.

CDR3 sequence: CASSYSNAGNQPQHF. The DNA of the CDR3 is TGTGCCAGCAGTTACTCGAACGCAGGTAATCAGCCCCAGCATTTT. The gene calls are TRBV6-5 and TRBJ1-5, with unresolved D. The CDR3 runs 15 residues. Between the trimmed V and J ends, which lost 0 bases and 4 bases, there was a span of 10 bases. Germline lookup yields CDR1 MNHEY and CDR2 SVGAGI.

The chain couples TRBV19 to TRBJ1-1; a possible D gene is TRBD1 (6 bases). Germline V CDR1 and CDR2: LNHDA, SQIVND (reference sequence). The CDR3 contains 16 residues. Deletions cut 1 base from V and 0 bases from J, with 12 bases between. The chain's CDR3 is CASSIVGAGMNTEAFF. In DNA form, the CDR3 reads TGTGCCAGTAGTATAGTGGGGGCAGGAATGAACACTGAAGCTTTCTTT.

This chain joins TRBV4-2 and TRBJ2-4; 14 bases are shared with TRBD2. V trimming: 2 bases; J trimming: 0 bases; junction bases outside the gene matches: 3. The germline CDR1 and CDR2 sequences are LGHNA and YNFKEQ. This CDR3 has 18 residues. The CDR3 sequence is CASSQMGLAGVAKNIQYF. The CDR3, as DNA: TGTGCCAGCAGCCAAATGGGACTAGCGGGGGTAGCCAAAAACATTCAGTACTTC.

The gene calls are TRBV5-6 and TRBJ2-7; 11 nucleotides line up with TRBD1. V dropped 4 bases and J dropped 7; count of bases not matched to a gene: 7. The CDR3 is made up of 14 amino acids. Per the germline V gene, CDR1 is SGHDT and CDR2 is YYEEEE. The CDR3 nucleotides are TGTGCCAGCAGCAATGGACAGGGGGCGCTTGAGCAGTACTTC. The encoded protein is CASSNGQGALEQYF.

The CDR3 DNA reads as TGCGCCAGCAGCTCTGTCGGACTCCAAGACTATGGCTACACCTTC. As protein: CASSSVGLQDYGYTF. The rearrangement uses TRBV5-1 and TRBJ1-2; D ambiguous. This CDR3 comprises 15 residues. Germline CDR1 and CDR2: SGHRS and YFSETQ. The V gene lost 3 bases and the J gene lost 3 bases, with 15 bases spanning the gap.

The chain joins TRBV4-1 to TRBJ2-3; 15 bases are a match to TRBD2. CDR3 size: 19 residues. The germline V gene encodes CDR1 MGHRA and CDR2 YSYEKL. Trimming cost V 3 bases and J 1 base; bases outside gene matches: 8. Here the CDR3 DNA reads TGCGCCAGCAGCCACCTAGGACTAGCGGGAGGGCCCGGCACAGATACGCAGTATTTT. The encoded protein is CASSHLGLAGGPGTDTQYF.

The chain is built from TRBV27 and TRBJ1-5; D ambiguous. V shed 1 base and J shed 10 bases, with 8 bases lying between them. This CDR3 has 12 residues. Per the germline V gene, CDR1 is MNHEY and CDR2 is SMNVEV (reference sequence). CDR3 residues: CASSLLGSPQHF. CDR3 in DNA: TGTGCCAGCAGTTTATTGGGGAGTCCCCAGCATTTT.

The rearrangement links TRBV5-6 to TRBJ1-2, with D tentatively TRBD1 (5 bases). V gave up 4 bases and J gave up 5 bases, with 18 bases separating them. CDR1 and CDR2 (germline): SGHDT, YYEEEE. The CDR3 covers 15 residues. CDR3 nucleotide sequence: TGTGCCAGCAGCGCTATCGGGTGGGCAGGGTATGGCTACACCTTC. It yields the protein CASSAIGWAGYGYTF.

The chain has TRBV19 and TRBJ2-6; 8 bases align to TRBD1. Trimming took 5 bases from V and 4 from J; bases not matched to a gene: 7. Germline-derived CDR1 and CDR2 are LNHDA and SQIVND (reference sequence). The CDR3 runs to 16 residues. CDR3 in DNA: TGTGCCAGTAGTGGAGGACGGACAGGGGGGGCCAACGTCCTGACTTTC. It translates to CASSGGRTGGANVLTF.

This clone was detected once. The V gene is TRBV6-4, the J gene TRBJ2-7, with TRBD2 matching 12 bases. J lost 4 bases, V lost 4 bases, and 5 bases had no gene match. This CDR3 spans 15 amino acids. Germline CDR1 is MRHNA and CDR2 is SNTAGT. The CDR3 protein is CASSAGTSGLYEQYF. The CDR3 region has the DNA TGTGCCAGCAGTGCCGGGACTAGCGGGCTGTACGAGCAGTACTTC.

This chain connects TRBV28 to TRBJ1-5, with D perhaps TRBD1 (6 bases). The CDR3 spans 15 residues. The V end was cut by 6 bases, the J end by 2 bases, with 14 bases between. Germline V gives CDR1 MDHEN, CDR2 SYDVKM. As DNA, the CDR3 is TGTGCCAGCAGGCCCAGGGGAAGGGGCAATCAGCCCCAGCATTTT. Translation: CASRPRGRGNQPQHF.

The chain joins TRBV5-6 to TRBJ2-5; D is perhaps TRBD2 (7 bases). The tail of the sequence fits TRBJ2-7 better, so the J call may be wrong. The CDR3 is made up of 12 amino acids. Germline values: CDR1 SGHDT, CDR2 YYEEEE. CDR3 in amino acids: CASRGAGYEQYF. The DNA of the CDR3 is TGTGCCAGCCGGGGGGCGGGCTACGAGCAGTACTTC.

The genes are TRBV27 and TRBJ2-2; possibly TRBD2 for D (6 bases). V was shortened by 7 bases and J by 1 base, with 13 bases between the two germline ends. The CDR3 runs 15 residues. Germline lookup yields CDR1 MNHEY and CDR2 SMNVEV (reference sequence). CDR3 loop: CASNRERVNTGELFF. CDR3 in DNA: TGTGCCAGCAATAGGGAGCGGGTGAACACCGGGGAGCTGTTTTTT.

CDR3 protein: CASSLGRGLGTEAFF. The CDR3 nucleotides are TGTGCCAGCAGTTTGGGCAGGGGCTTGGGCACTGAAGCTTTCTTT. The genes are TRBV27 and TRBJ1-1; D possibly corresponds to TRBD1 (6 bases). Trimming removed 3 bases at V and 4 bases at J, with 15 bases between. CDR3 length: 15 residues. The germline gives CDR1 MNHEY, CDR2 SMNVEV (reference sequence).

DNA of the CDR3: TGTGCCAGCAGTTCCGGACTAGCGGGAACCGGGGAGCTGTTTTTT. This gives the protein CASSSGLAGTGELFF. The rearrangement uses TRBV6-5 and TRBJ2-2; 12 bases are shared with TRBD2. After removal of 4 bases from V and 5 bases from J, the junction contained 2 bases not matched to a gene. This CDR3 has 15 amino acids. Germline V CDR1 and CDR2: MNHEY, SVGAGI.

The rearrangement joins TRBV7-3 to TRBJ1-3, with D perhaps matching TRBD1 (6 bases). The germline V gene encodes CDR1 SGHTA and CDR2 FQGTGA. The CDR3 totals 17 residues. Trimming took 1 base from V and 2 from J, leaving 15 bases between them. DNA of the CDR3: TGTGCCAGCAGCTTAAGTGGAACAGGGACCCCTGGAAACACCATATATTTT. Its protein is CASSLSGTGTPGNTIYF.

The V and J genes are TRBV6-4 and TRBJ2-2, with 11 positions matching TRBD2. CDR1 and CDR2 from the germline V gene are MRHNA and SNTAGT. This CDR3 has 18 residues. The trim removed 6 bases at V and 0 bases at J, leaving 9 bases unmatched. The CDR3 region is CASSRTSGSNANTGELFF. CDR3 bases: TGTGCCAGCAGCAGAACTAGCGGGAGTAACGCGAACACCGGGGAGCTGTTTTTT.

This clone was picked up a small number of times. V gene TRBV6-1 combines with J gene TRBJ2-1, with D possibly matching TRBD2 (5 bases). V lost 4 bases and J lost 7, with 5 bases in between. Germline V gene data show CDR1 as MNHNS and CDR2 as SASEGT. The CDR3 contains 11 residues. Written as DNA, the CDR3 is TGTGCCAGCAGTGCGGGGAATGAGCAGTTCTTC. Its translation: CASSAGNEQFF.

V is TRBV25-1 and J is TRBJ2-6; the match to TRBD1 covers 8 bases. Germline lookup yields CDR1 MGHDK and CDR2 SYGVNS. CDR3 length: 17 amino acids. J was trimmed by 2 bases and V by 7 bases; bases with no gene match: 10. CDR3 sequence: CASTGDRGFPGANVLTF. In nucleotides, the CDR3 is TGTGCCAGCACAGGAGACAGGGGATTTCCTGGGGCCAACGTCCTGACTTTC.

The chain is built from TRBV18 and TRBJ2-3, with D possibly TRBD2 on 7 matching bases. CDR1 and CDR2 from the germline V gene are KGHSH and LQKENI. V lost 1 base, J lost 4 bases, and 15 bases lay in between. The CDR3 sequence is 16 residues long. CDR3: CASSPRSAGAADTQYF. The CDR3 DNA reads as TGTGCCAGCTCACCACGTAGTGCGGGGGCCGCAGATACGCAGTATTTT.

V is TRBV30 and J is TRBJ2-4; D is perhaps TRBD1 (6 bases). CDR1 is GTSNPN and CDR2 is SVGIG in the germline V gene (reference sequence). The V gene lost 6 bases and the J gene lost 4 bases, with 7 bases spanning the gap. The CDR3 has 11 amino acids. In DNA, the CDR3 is TGTGCCTGCCAGGGGAAAAACATTCAGTACTTC. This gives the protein CACQGKNIQYF.

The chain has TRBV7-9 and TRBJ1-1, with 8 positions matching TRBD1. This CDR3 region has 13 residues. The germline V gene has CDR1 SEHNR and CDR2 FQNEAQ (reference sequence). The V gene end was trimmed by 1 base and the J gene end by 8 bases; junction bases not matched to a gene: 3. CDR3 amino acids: CASSLEGQEEAFF. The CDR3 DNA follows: TGTGCCAGCAGCTTAGAGGGACAGGAAGAAGCTTTCTTT.

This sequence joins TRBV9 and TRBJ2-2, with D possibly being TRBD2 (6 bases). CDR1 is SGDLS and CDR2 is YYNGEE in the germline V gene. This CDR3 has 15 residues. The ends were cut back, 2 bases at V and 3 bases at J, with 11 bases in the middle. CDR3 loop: CASSVRDSYTGELFF. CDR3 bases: TGTGCCAGCAGCGTCCGGGACTCATACACCGGGGAGCTGTTTTTT.